The 27 T cell receptor beta chains below come from one sample, sequenced in a study of response to subunit inactivated influenza vaccine. MiXCR, applied by TCRdb to the RT-PCR reads, yields one record per CDR3 protein. Among more than 450,000 distinct CDR3 sequences listed, approximately 12% were seen once. The sample here was PBMCs from blood, taken on the day of vaccination. These receptors were obtained from a man aged 50 to 60 who received an inactivated influenza vaccine.

This clonotype was picked up a small number of times. J is TRBJ1-1 and V is TRBV6-1; the D is unclear. The CDR3 totals 13 residues. CDR1 is MNHNS, CDR2 SASEGT, per germline. V was trimmed by 6 bases and J by 6 bases, leaving 14 bases between them. CDR3 region: CASRPPRTPEAFF. CDR3 nucleotide sequence: TGTGCCAGCAGACCCCCGAGGACCCCTGAAGCTTTCTTT.

This clonotype was counted only a few times. The chain is built from TRBV12-3 or TRBV12-4 and TRBJ2-7; TRBD2 matches at 12 bases. J was trimmed by 2 bases and V by 7 bases; bases with no gene match: 3. The CDR3 length is 14 residues. CDR3 amino acids: CASTLAGGPYEQYF. In DNA form, the CDR3 reads TGTGCCAGCACACTAGCGGGGGGCCCCTACGAGCAGTACTTC.

This clonotype was seen many times. V and J are TRBV7-6 and TRBJ2-5, with D perhaps matching TRBD2 (5 bases). V was clipped by 6 bases and J by 5 bases, with 13 bases between them. The CDR3 contains 13 residues. Per the germline V gene, CDR1 is SGHVS and CDR2 is FNYEAQ. This CDR3 is CASSSTPGETQYF. CDR3 DNA sequence: TGTGCCAGCAGTTCAACCCCGGGGGAGACCCAGTACTTC.

V usage is TRBV7-2 and J usage is TRBJ1-2; 7 bases line up with TRBD1. The CDR3 runs 15 residues. CDR1 is SGHTA and CDR2 is FQGNSA in the germline V gene. Trimming took 3 bases from V and 4 from J; bases not matched to a gene: 8. In DNA, the CDR3 is TGTGCCAGCAGCTTTAGAGGGGGCCCTCCCTATGGCTACACCTTC. It encodes CASSFRGGPPYGYTF.

The genes are TRBV28 and TRBJ2-1; TRBD1 is a possible D gene (6 bases). Germline loops: CDR1 MDHEN, CDR2 SYDVKM. V was pared by 6 bases and J by 4 bases, with 13 bases between. The length of the CDR3 is 14 residues. CDR3 residues: CASRGAGTYNEQFF. In nucleotides, the CDR3 is TGTGCCAGCAGGGGGGCCGGGACATACAATGAGCAGTTCTTC.

This clonotype was seen a few times. The gene calls are TRBV28 and TRBJ2-7, with unresolved D. The CDR3 covers 14 residues. The V gene's germline CDR1 is MDHEN and CDR2 SYDVKM. Between the trimmed V and J ends, which lost 3 bases and 3 bases, there was a span of 12 bases. DNA of the CDR3: TGTGCCAGCAGTTTCGGTGGGGATGGCTACGAGCAGTACTTC. It codes for CASSFGGDGYEQYF.

This clonotype was seen only a few times. V and J are TRBV5-1 and TRBJ2-1; 13 bases align to TRBD2. The germline V gene encodes CDR1 SGHRS and CDR2 YFSETQ. V lost 3 bases and J lost 7; bases outside the gene matches: 10. The CDR3 loop spans 17 amino acids. The CDR3, as DNA: TGCGCCAGCAGCTCAGGGGGAGGACTAGCGGGAGTTAATGAGCAGTTCTTC. It yields the protein CASSSGGGLAGVNEQFF.

This clonotype showed up many times. The chain has TRBV7-9 and TRBJ2-2; no definite D call. Trimming removed 5 bases at V and 2 bases at J, with 12 bases between. The CDR3 consists of 15 residues. Germline lookup yields CDR1 SEHNR and CDR2 FQNEAQ (reference sequence). CDR3 in amino acids: CASSPTSLNTGELFF. The CDR3 DNA reads TGTGCCAGCAGCCCGACGAGCTTAAACACCGGGGAGCTGTTTTTT.

This clonotype was observed a few times. The V and J genes are TRBV7-9 and TRBJ2-1; TRBD2 matches 12 bases. Germline V gene lookup returns CDR1 SEHNR and CDR2 FQNEAQ (reference sequence). The CDR3 consists of 14 residues. With 3 bases clipped from V and 8 bases from J, the junction kept 2 bases outside the gene matches. The CDR3 here is CASSFLAGGHEQFF. CDR3 sequence (DNA): TGTGCCAGCAGCTTTCTAGCGGGGGGGCATGAGCAGTTCTTC.

This clonotype has just a few counts. In nucleotides, the CDR3 is TGTGCCAGCAGTTTCTCGACACTGACCTACGAGCAGTACTTC. It is translated as CASSFSTLTYEQYF. The chain links TRBV12-3 or TRBV12-4 to TRBJ2-7, with D unclear. This CDR3 is built from 14 residues. V lost 3 bases, J lost 2 bases, and 11 bases lay in between.

The chain recombines TRBV6-1 with TRBJ2-1; TRBD2 matches 11 bases. Germline assignment: CDR1 MNHNS and CDR2 SASEGT. V was clipped by 4 bases and J by 7 bases; unmatched bases: 6. This CDR3 has 15 residues. CDR3 sequence: CASSAIAGGSNEQFF. The CDR3 DNA reads as TGTGCCAGCAGTGCAATAGCGGGGGGGTCAAATGAGCAGTTCTTC.

This clonotype was seen a handful of times. The J gene is TRBJ2-5, the V gene TRBV7-2, with unresolved D. The CDR3 has 13 residues. Trimming left V 6 bases short and J 5 bases short, with 13 bases between. Germline assignment: CDR1 SGHTA and CDR2 FQGNSA. CDR3 residues: CASRPPSSETQYF. CDR3 DNA sequence: TGTGCCAGCAGACCCCCTAGTTCCGAGACCCAGTACTTC.

The CDR3 nucleotides are TGTGCCAGCAGTTCAAACTTAGGTCGTTCACCCCTCCACTTT. Protein: CASSSNLGRSPLHF. V usage is TRBV12-3 or TRBV12-4 and J usage is TRBJ1-6; D is undetermined. The CDR3 consists of 14 residues. V gave up 4 bases and J gave up 9 bases, with 13 bases separating them.

V and J are TRBV5-1 and TRBJ2-1; D gene uncertain. The ends were cut back, 6 bases at V and 6 bases at J, with 19 bases in the middle. Germline-derived CDR1 and CDR2 are SGHRS and YFSETQ. The CDR3 has 15 amino acids. The CDR3 here is CASTVPGQGFNEQFF. CDR3 in DNA: TGCGCCAGCACTGTCCCCGGGCAAGGTTTCAATGAGCAGTTCTTC. The variable domain in full, with the rest retrieved from reference TRBV5-1 and TRBJ2-1, is KAGVTQTPRYLIKTRGQQVTLSCSPISGHRSVSWYQQTPGQGLQFLFEYFSETQRNKGNFPGRFSGRQFSNSRSEMNVSTLELGDSALYLCASTVPGQGFNEQFFGPGTRLTVL.

The J gene is TRBJ2-5, the V gene TRBV6-2 or TRBV6-3; TRBD2 matches 8 bases. Trimming at V came to 5 bases and at J to 5 bases, leaving 4 bases not matched to a gene. The CDR3 sequence is 13 residues long. Germline V gives CDR1 MNHEY, CDR2 SVGEGT. CDR3 nucleotide sequence: TGTGCCAGCAGTGACCGGGGGGGTGAGACCCAGTACTTC. Protein sequence: CASSDRGGETQYF.

This clonotype was found a few times. The V and J genes are TRBV5-1 and TRBJ1-2, with D possibly TRBD1 on 6 matching bases. This CDR3 has 14 amino acids. Per the germline V gene, CDR1 is SGHRS and CDR2 is YFSETQ. Trimming removed 4 bases at V and 4 bases at J, with 14 bases between. This CDR3 is CASSPARGVYGYTF. CDR3 DNA sequence: TGCGCCAGCAGCCCGGCGAGGGGGGTCTATGGCTACACCTTC.

This clonotype was detected many times. The V and J genes are TRBV10-3 and TRBJ2-7; the D is unclear. Germline lookup yields CDR1 ENHRY and CDR2 SYGVKD. Trimming stripped 0 bases from V and 1 base from J, with 10 bases between. The CDR3 contains 15 residues. CDR3 bases: TGTGCCATCAGTGAGTCGGTACGGGTTTCCTACGAGCAGTACTTC. This gives the protein CAISESVRVSYEQYF.

V is TRBV7-2 and J is TRBJ2-7; 11 bases match TRBD2. The V gene end was trimmed by 3 bases and the J gene end by 2 bases; junction bases not matched to a gene: 6. The germline CDR1 and CDR2 sequences are SGHTA and FQGNSA. CDR3 length: 16 residues. The CDR3 loop is CASSFSLAGGTYEQYF. The CDR3 DNA reads as TGTGCCAGCAGCTTTAGTTTAGCGGGAGGGACCTACGAGCAGTACTTC.

This clonotype was seen a handful of times. J is TRBJ2-1 and V is TRBV19; 8 bases agree with TRBD2. The CDR3 runs to 14 residues. Germline V gene data show CDR1 as LNHDA and CDR2 as SQIVND (reference sequence). V lost 2 bases to trimming and J lost 3 bases; unmatched junction nucleotides: 0. The CDR3 sequence: CASSILAGYNEQFF. The CDR3 region has the DNA TGTGCCAGTAGTATACTAGCGGGCTACAATGAGCAGTTCTTC. Full variable domain (outside the CDR3, taken from reference TRBV19 and TRBJ2-1): DGGITQSPKYLFRKEGQNVTLSCEQNLNHDAMYWYRQDPGQGLRLIYYSQIVNDFQKGDIAEGYSVSREKKESFPLTVTSAQKNPTAFYLCASSILAGYNEQFFGPGTRLTVL.

In this sample, this clonotype turned up many times. The V gene is TRBV10-3, the J gene TRBJ1-5; D unresolved. The CDR3 sequence is 14 residues long. Looked up from germline, CDR1 is ENHRY and CDR2 is SYGVKD. V lost 2 bases and J lost 1, with 6 bases in between. CDR3 residues: CAISERQSNQPQHF. In nucleotides, the CDR3 is TGTGCCATCAGTGAGCGCCAGAGCAATCAGCCCCAGCATTTT.

This chain connects TRBV5-5 to TRBJ1-1; TRBD1 is a possible D gene (6 bases). The germline CDR1 and CDR2 sequences are SGHKS and YYEKEE (reference sequence). Deletions cut 7 bases from V and 1 base from J, with 17 bases between. The CDR3 loop spans 15 amino acids. DNA of the CDR3: TGTGCCAGCTTGGGGAACAGGGTGGAGAACACTGAAGCTTTCTTT. The encoded protein is CASLGNRVENTEAFF. Filled out from reference TRBV5-5 and TRBJ1-1, the complete variable domain reads DAGVTQSPTHLIKTRGQQVTLRCSPISGHKSVSWYQQVLGQGPQFIFQYYEKEERGRGNFPDRFSARQFPNYSSELNVNALLLGDSALYLCASLGNRVENTEAFFGQGTRLTVV.

This clonotype was detected a few times. This sequence joins TRBV18 and TRBJ1-6; tentative D call: TRBD1 (6 bases). Germline loops: CDR1 KGHSH, CDR2 LQKENI. The CDR3 covers 13 residues. Trimming removed 5 bases from V and 8 bases from J, with 10 bases in between. The CDR3 DNA is TGTGCCAGCTCAGCGGGGGCCGATTCACCCCTCCACTTT. Translated: CASSAGADSPLHF. Based on the CDR3 plus reference TRBV18 and TRBJ1-6, the full variable domain is NAGVMQNPRHLVRRRGQEARLRCSPMKGHSHVYWYRQLPEEGLKFMVYLQKENIIDESGMPKERFSAEFPKEGPSILRIQQVVRGDSAAYFCASSAGADSPLHFGNGTRLTVT.

Ten or more counts support this clonotype. This rearrangement joins TRBV28 to TRBJ2-3; 12 bases agree with TRBD2. V trimming: 2 bases; J trimming: 6 bases; junction bases outside the gene matches: 6. The CDR3 totals 16 residues. From germline, CDR1 is MDHEN and CDR2 SYDVKM. The CDR3 DNA sequence: TGTGCCAGCAGTTTACTCCTAGCGGGAGGGGGGGATACGCAGTATTTT. Protein product: CASSLLLAGGGDTQYF.

This clonotype has only a few counts. The chain links TRBV12-3 or TRBV12-4 to TRBJ2-2; 9 bases agree with TRBD1. J gave up 7 bases and V 5 bases, and 5 bases lay outside the gene matches. This CDR3 is 14 amino acids long. CDR3 protein: CASSDRDRDGELFF. In DNA form, the CDR3 reads TGTGCCAGCAGTGACCGGGACAGGGACGGGGAGCTGTTTTTT.

This clonotype occurred a few times. This chain uses TRBV4-2 with TRBJ2-2, with 15 nucleotides matching TRBD2. Unmatched junction bases numbered 2, after V lost 5 bases and J lost 1 base. CDR1 is LGHNA, CDR2 YNFKEQ, per germline. This CDR3 contains 17 residues. The DNA of the CDR3 is TGTGCCAGCAGCTGGGGACTAGCGGGGGGGAACACCGGGGAGCTGTTTTTT. Residues: CASSWGLAGGNTGELFF.

The chain carries TRBV20-1 and TRBJ2-7; TRBD2 agrees at 12 bases. The length of the CDR3 is 14 residues. After removal of 4 bases from V and 5 bases from J, the junction contained 6 bases not matched to a gene. Germline assignment: CDR1 DFQATT and CDR2 SNEGSKA (reference sequence). CDR3 bases: TGCAGTGCTACTAGCGGGAGGGCCAGAAACGAGCAGTACTTC. Protein product: CSATSGRARNEQYF.

In this sample, this clonotype turned up a few times. The chain is built from TRBV11-2 and TRBJ2-3, with D hard to call. CDR1 and CDR2 (germline): SGHAT, FQNNGV. CDR3 length equals 17 residues. V was clipped by 2 bases and J by 2 bases, with 17 bases between them. CDR3 in amino acids: CASSLLRAKKNTDTQYF. For the CDR3, the DNA is TGTGCCAGCAGCTTATTAAGAGCGAAAAAAAACACAGATACGCAGTATTTT. The full variable domain, its missing parts supplied by reference TRBV11-2 and TRBJ2-3, is EAGVAQSPRYKIIEKRQSVAFWCNPISGHATLYWYQQILGQGPKLLIQFQNNGVVDDSQLPKDRFSAERLKGVDSTLKIQPAKLEDSAVYLCASSLLRAKKNTDTQYFGPGTRLTVL.